This T cell receptor (beta chain) was profiled in a study of human T cells and chemical hapten exposure. Study results and limitations: Controls formed significantly fewer large CDR3 similarity clusters than expanded TCRs did.

Trimming removed 4 bases from V and 1 base from J, with 14 bases in between. CDR1 SQVTM and CDR2 ANQGSEA come from the germline V gene. CDR3 length: 15 amino acids. This clonotype was observed many times. No antigen is known for it. Time point of the sample: patch test 2, 6 weeks after DPC sensitization. The treatment was: therapeutic diphenylcyclopropenone sensitization with weekly scalp DPC. The study drew its donors from alopecia patients who were 18 to 70 years old and suitable for DPC. Unfractionated whole blood served as the source for total RNA extraction. Per the original data handling: Per-sample TCR counts ranged from 23,224 to 690,600, median roughly 98,000. TCRdb reprocessed the RACE reads via MiXCR and lists one record per CDR3 protein. V and J calls and clone size were set by TCRdb, not the authors. The repertoire holds tens of thousands of distinct CDR3 sequences, with roughly 11% as singletons.

This sequence was found in a man in his late teens or twenties with alopecia areata. Some clones in this sample may be carry-over from other donors' samples. The chain employs TRBV29-1 and TRBJ1-5, with D perhaps TRBD1 (6 bases). The specimen was whole blood, collected in connection with sensitization to the hapten diphenylcyclopropenone (DPC). As DNA, the CDR3 is TGCAGCGTTGGAGGGGGAGGTGTGAGCAATCAGCCCCAGCATTTT. Amino acid sequence: CSVGGGGVSNQPQHF. Full variable domain (rest looked up from reference TRBV29-1 and TRBJ1-5): SAVISQKPSRDICQRGTSLTIQCQVDSQVTMMFWYRQQPGQSLTLIATANQGSEATYESGFVIDKFPISRPNLTFSTLTVSNMSPEDSSIYLCSVGGGGVSNQPQHFGDGTRLSIL.